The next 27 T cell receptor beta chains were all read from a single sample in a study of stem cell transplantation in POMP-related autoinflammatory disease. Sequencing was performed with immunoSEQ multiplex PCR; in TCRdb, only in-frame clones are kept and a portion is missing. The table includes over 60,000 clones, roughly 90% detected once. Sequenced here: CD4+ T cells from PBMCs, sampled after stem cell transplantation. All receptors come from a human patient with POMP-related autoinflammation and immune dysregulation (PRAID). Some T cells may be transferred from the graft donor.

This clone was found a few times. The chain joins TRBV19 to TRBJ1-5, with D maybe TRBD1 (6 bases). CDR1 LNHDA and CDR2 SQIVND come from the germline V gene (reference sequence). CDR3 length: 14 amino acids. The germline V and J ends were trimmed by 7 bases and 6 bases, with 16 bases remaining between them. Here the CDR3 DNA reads TGTGCCAGTAATAACCAGGGGATGGGTCAGCCCCAGCATTTT. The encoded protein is CASNNQGMGQPQHF.

CDR3 nucleotide sequence: TGCAGTGCTAGTAGGGGACTAGCGGGAGGCGGGCAGTACTTC. Translation: CSASRGLAGGGQYF. J is TRBJ2-7 and V is TRBV20-1, with 15 bases aligning to TRBD2. The CDR3 extends over 14 amino acids. Trimming took 3 bases from V and 9 from J; bases not matched to a gene: 6. CDR1 is DFQATT and CDR2 is SNEGSKA in the germline V gene (reference sequence).

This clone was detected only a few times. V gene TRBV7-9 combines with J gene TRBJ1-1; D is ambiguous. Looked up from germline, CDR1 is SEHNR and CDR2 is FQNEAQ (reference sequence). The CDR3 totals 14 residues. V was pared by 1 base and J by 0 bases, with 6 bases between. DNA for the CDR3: TGTGCCAGCAGCTTAGTACCCTTGAACACTGAAGCTTTCTTT. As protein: CASSLVPLNTEAFF.

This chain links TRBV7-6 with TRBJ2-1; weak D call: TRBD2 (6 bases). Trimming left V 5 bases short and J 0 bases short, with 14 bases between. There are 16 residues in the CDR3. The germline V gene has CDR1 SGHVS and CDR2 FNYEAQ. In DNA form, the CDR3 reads TGTGCCAGCAGCCCCCGCGGGGACGGCTCCTACAATGAGCAGTTCTTC. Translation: CASSPRGDGSYNEQFF.

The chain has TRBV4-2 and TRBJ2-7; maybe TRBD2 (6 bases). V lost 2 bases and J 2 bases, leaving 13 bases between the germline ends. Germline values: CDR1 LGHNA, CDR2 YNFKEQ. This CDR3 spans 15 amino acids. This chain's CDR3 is CASSQRTAGPYEQYF. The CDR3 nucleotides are TGTGCCAGCAGCCAAAGGACCGCGGGGCCCTACGAGCAGTACTTC.

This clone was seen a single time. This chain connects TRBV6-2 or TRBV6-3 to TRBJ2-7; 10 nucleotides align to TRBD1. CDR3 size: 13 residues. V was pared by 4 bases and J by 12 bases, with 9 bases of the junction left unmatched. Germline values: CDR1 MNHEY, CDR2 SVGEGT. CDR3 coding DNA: TGTGCCAGCAGTTGGAGACAGGGGGCGACCGGGTACGTC. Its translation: CASSWRQGATGYV.

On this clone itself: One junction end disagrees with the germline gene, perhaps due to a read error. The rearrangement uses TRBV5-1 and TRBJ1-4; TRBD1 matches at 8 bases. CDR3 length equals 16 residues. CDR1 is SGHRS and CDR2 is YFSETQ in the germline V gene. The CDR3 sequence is CASTLGSAGGDEKLFF. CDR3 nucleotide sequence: TGCGCCAGCACCTTGGGGAGCGCAGGGGGCGATGAAAAACTGTTTTTT.

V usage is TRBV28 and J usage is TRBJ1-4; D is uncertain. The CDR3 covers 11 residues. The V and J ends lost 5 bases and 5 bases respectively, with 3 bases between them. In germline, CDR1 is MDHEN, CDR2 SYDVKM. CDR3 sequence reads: CASSTNEKLFF. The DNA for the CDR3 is TGTGCCAGCAGTACCAATGAAAAACTGTTTTTT. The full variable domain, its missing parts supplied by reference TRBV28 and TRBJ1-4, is DVKVTQSSRYLVKRTGEKVFLECVQDMDHENMFWYRQDPGLGLRLIYFSYDVKMKEKGDIPEGYSVSREKKERFSLILESASTNQTSMYLCASSTNEKLFFGSGTQLSVL.

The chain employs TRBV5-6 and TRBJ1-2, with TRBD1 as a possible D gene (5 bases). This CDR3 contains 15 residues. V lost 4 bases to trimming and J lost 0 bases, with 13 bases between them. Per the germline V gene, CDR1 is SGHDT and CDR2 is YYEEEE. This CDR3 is CASSAPTDTNYGYTF. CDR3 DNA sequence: TGTGCCAGCAGCGCGCCGACAGATACTAACTATGGCTACACCTTC.

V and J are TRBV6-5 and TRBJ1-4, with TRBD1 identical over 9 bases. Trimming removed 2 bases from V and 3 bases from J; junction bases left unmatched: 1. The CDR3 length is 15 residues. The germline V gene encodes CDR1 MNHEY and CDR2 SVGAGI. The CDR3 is CASSYRDRANEKLFF. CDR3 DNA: TGTGCCAGCAGTTACAGGGACAGGGCTAATGAAAAACTGTTTTTT.

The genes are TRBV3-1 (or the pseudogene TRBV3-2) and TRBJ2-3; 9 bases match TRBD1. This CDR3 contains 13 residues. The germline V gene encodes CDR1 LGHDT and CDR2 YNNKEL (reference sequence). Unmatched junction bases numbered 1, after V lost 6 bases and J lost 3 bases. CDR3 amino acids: CASRGTGTDTQYF. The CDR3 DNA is TGTGCCAGCAGGGGGACAGGGACAGATACGCAGTATTTT.

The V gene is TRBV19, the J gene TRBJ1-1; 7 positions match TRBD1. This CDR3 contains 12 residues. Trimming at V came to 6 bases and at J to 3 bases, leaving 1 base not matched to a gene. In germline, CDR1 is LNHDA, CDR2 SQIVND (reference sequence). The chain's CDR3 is CASSDRDTEAFF. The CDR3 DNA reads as TGTGCCAGTAGCGACAGGGACACTGAAGCTTTCTTT.

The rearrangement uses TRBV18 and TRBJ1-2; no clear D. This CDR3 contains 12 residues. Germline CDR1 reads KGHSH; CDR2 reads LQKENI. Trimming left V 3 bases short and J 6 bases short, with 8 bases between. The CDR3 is CASSPAVDGYTF. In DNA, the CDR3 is TGTGCCAGCTCACCCGCGGTTGATGGCTACACCTTC.

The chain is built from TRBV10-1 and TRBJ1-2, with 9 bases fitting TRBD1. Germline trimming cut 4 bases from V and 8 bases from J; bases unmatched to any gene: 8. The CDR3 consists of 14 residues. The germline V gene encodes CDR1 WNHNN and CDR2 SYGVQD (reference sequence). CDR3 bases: TGCGCCAGCAGTGGTAGACAGGGGGAAGGCGGCTACACCTTC. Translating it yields CASSGRQGEGGYTF.

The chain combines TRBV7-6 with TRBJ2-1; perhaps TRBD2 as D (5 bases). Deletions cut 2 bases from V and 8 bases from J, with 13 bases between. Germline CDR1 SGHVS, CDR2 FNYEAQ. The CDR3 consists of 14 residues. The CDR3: CASSLRGGRDEQFF. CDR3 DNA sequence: TGTGCCAGCAGCTTAAGAGGAGGACGGGATGAGCAGTTCTTC. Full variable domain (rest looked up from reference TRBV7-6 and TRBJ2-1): GAGVSQSPRYKVTKRGQDVALRCDPISGHVSLYWYRQALGQGPEFLTYFNYEAQQDKSGLPNDRFSAERPEGSISTLTIQRTEQRDSAMYRCASSLRGGRDEQFFGPGTRLTVL.

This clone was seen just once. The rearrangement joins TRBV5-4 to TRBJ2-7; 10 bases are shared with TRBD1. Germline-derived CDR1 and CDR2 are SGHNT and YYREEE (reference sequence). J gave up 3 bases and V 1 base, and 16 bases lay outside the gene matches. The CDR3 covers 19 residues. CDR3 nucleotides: TGTGCCAGCAGCTTGAGTCCTGGTACCGGGACAGGGGTAAACTACGAGCAGTACTTC. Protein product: CASSLSPGTGTGVNYEQYF.

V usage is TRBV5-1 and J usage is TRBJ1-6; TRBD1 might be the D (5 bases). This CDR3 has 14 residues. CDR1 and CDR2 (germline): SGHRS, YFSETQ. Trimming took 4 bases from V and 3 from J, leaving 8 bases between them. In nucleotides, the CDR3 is TGCGCCAGCAGCGCAGGACACTATAATTCACCCCTCCACTTT. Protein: CASSAGHYNSPLHF.

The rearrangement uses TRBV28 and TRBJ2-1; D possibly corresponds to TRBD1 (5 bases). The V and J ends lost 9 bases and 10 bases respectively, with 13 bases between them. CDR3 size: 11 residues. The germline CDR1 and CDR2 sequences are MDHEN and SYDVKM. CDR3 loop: CASWGGKEQFF. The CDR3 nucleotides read TGTGCCAGTTGGGGCGGAAAGGAGCAGTTCTTC.

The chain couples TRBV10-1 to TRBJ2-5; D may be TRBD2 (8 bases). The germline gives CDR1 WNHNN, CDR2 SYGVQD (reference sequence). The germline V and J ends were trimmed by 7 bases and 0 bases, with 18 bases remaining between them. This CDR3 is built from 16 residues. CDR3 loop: CASIGGDRPYQETQYF. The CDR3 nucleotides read TGCGCCAGCATCGGGGGGGACAGACCGTACCAAGAGACCCAGTACTTC.

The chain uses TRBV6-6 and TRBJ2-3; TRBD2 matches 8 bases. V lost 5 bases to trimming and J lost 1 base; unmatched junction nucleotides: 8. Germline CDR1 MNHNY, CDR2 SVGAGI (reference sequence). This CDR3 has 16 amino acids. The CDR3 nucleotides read TGTGCCAGCAGTCGTAGCGGGGCCCGGGGCACAGATACGCAGTATTTT. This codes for CASSRSGARGTDTQYF.

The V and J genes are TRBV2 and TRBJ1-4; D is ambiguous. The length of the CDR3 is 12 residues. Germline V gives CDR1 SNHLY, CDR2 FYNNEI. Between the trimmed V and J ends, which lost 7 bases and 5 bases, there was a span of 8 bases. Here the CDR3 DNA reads TGTGCCAGCACAAAGGAGAATGAAAAACTGTTTTTT. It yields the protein CASTKENEKLFF.

The DNA for the CDR3 is TGTGCCAGCCTACAGGGGTTTGGCAATGAGCAGTTCTTC. It encodes CASLQGFGNEQFF. The J gene is TRBJ2-1, the V gene TRBV10-3; 7 bases map to TRBD1. The CDR3 loop spans 13 amino acids. Per germline, CDR1 ENHRY and CDR2 SYGVKD. V was clipped by 10 bases and J by 6 bases; unmatched bases: 9.

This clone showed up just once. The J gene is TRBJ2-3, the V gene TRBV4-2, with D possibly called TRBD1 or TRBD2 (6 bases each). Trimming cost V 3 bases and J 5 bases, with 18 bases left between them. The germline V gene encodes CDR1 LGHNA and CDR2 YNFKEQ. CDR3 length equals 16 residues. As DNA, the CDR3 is TGTGCCAGCAGCCAGGGGGGTGGAGGAGGGGGAGATACGCAGTATTTT. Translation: CASSQGGGGGGDTQYF.

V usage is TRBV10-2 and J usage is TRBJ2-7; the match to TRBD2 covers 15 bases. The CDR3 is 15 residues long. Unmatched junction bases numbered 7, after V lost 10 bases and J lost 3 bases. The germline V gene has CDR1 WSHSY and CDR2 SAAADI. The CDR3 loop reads CATNPGLAGGYEQYV. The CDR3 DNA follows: TGCGCCACCAATCCGGGACTAGCGGGGGGCTACGAGCAGTACGTC.

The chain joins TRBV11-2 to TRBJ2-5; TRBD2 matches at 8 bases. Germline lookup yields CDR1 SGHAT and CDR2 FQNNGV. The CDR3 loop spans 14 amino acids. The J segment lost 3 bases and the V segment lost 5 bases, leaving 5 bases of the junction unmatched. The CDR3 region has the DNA TGTGCCAGCAGCCGGGGGGGGCTGAAAGAGACCCAGTACTTC. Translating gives CASSRGGLKETQYF.

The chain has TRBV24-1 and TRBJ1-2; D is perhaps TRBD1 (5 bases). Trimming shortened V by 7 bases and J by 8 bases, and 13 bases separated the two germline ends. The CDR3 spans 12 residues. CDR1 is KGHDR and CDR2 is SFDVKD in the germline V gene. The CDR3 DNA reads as TGTGCCACCAGCGGGTCTTGGGGGGGCTACACCTTC. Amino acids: CATSGSWGGYTF.

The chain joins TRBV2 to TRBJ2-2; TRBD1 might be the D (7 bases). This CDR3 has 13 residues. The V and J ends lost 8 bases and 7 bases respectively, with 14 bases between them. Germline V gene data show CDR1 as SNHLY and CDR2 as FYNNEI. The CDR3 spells CASGRGAIGELFF. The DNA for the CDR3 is TGTGCCAGCGGCAGGGGGGCGATCGGGGAGCTGTTTTTT.